The rows below give T cell receptor beta chains drawn from one sample of a study of healthy donors' naive CD4 and CD8 T cells. TCRdb independently ran MiXCR on the reads; one entry per CDR3 protein. Of some 190,000 distinct CDR3 sequences in the sample, nearly 75% were seen once. The material sequenced was naive CD4+ and CD8+ T cells sorted from blood, pooled from several donors. The receptors come from a pool of human donors in good health; the sample pools cells from several healthy donors. CDR3s include the opening cysteine and the closing phenylalanine or tryptophan. D genes are given only for firm matches. Clone size is stated in some rows and not others, as once, few, many or a class when expanded.

D gene: NA
V gene: TRBV29-1
clone size: NA
J gene: TRBJ2-5
CDR3 DNA: TGCAGCGTTGAAAGGGGCCAAGGGCCAGAGACCCAGTACTTC
CDR3 protein: CSVERGQGPETQYF

D gene: NA
V gene: TRBV11-1
clone size: once
J gene: TRBJ2-7
CDR3 DNA: TGTGCCAGCATCACCTCAGGGCTGAGCTACGAGCAGTACTTC
CDR3 protein: CASITSGLSYEQYF

D gene: NA
V gene: TRBV18
clone size: once
J gene: TRBJ2-7
CDR3 DNA: TGTGCCAGCTCACCAGACCGCGCCGGATCGGACAATTACTACGAGCAGTACTTC
CDR3 protein: CASSPDRAGSDNYYEQYF

D gene: NA
V gene: TRBV13
clone size: NA
J gene: TRBJ2-5
CDR3 DNA: TGTGCCAGCAGCCCCCACGGAGGGCTCCAAGAGACCCAGTACTTC
CDR3 protein: CASSPHGGLQETQYF

D gene: TRBD1
V gene: TRBV19
clone size: few
J gene: TRBJ1-2
CDR3 DNA: TGTGCCAGTAGTTCCGAGACAGGGGCCTATGGCTACACCTTC
CDR3 protein: CASSSETGAYGYTF

D gene: NA
V gene: TRBV30
clone size: NA
J gene: TRBJ1-1
CDR3 DNA: TGTGCCTGGACCAACGGAGGGAGCACTGAAGCTTTCTTT
CDR3 protein: CAWTNGGSTEAFF

D gene: NA
V gene: TRBV11-2
clone size: NA
J gene: TRBJ2-3
CDR3 DNA: TGTGCCAGCAGCCTAGGGACTCGCTACAACACAGATACGCAGTATTTT
CDR3 protein: CASSLGTRYNTDTQYF

D gene: NA
V gene: TRBV29-1
clone size: NA
J gene: TRBJ1-1
CDR3 DNA: TGCAGCGTTGTTGTCGATGAAGCTTTCTTT
CDR3 protein: CSVVVDEAFF

D gene: TRBD2
V gene: TRBV6-5
clone size: NA
J gene: TRBJ2-1
CDR3 DNA: TGTGCCAGCAACCCGGCGACTAGCCGCTACAATGAGCAGTTCTTC
CDR3 protein: CASNPATSRYNEQFF

D gene: NA
V gene: TRBV30
clone size: NA
J gene: TRBJ2-3
CDR3 DNA: TGTGCCTGGAGTGGGGGAGATACGCAGTATTTT
CDR3 protein: CAWSGGDTQYF

D gene: NA
V gene: TRBV19
clone size: NA
J gene: TRBJ1-3
CDR3 DNA: TGTGCCAGTAGTAGCCTAACAGGGATTTCTGGAAACACCATATATTTT
CDR3 protein: CASSSLTGISGNTIYF

D gene: NA
V gene: TRBV6-5
clone size: NA
J gene: TRBJ2-1
CDR3 DNA: TGTGCCAGCAGTTACTCGGCGGGGCCCCACAATGAGCAGTTCTTC
CDR3 protein: CASSYSAGPHNEQFF

D gene: NA
V gene: TRBV6-6
clone size: NA
J gene: TRBJ1-1
CDR3 DNA: TGTGCCAGCAGTCGTCAACAGGGCCCGAACACTGAAGCTTTCTTT
CDR3 protein: CASSRQQGPNTEAFF